Shown below are 5 T cell receptor beta chains from a single sample sequenced in a study of blood T cell repertoires in COVID-19. The assay was immunoSEQ multiplex PCR, and TCRdb's table has in-frame clones only and misses some. The sample has more than 300,000 clones; 65% to 90% are singletons. Sequences were obtained from PBMCs or T cells enriched from blood (not recorded which). Receptor source: a woman between 18 and 29 years old who had recovered from COVID-19.

The J gene is TRBJ2-2, the V gene TRBV9; 11 bases match TRBD2. Trimming cost V 4 bases and J 5 bases; bases outside gene matches: 4. Germline CDR1 and CDR2: SGDLS and YYNGEE. The CDR3 is 15 amino acids. CDR3 bases: TGTGCCAGCAGCCTTAGCGGGGGGGAGACCGGGGAGCTGTTTTTT. Its translation: CASSLSGGETGELFF.

The V and J genes are TRBV29-1 and TRBJ1-2; 7 bases are shared with TRBD1. The CDR3 consists of 14 residues. The J segment lost 4 bases and the V segment lost 6 bases, leaving 11 bases of the junction unmatched. CDR1 is SQVTM, CDR2 ANQGSEA, per germline. In nucleotides, the CDR3 is TGCAGCGTGAATTCCCGGGACAGCTTCTATGGCTACACCTTC. Translating gives CSVNSRDSFYGYTF. The variable domain in full, completed from reference TRBV29-1 and TRBJ1-2, reads SAVISQKPSRDICQRGTSLTIQCQVDSQVTMMFWYRQQPGQSLTLIATANQGSEATYESGFVIDKFPISRPNLTFSTLTVSNMSPEDSSIYLCSVNSRDSFYGYTFGSGTRLTVV.

The chain combines TRBV5-5 with TRBJ1-4, with 9 bases identical to TRBD1. Germline CDR1 SGHKS, CDR2 YYEKEE (reference sequence). The CDR3 has 17 amino acids. J lost 5 bases, V lost 3 bases, and 11 bases had no gene match. CDR3 in amino acids: CASSSRDRVQRNEKLFF. The CDR3 DNA is TGTGCCAGCAGCTCACGGGACAGGGTGCAGAGGAATGAAAAACTGTTTTTT.

The gene calls are TRBV4-1 and TRBJ1-4; D gene unclear. CDR1 and CDR2 (germline): MGHRA, YSYEKL. V lost 0 bases and J lost 3, with 14 bases in between. This CDR3 contains 17 residues. CDR3 in DNA: TGCGCCAGCAGCCAAGATTTTAACGGGGTGGCTAATGAAAAACTGTTTTTT. Protein product: CASSQDFNGVANEKLFF.

This sequence joins TRBV19 and TRBJ2-5; 8 bases fit TRBD2. V trimming: 3 bases; J trimming: 4 bases; junction bases outside the gene matches: 10. The germline gives CDR1 LNHDA, CDR2 SQIVND (reference sequence). CDR3 size: 16 residues. This chain's CDR3 is CASSIWTSNEGETQYF. The DNA of the CDR3 is TGTGCCAGTAGTATTTGGACTAGCAATGAAGGAGAGACCCAGTACTTC.